This TCR beta chain was sequenced in a study of cytomegalovirus exposure and HLA in healthy donors (dated by TCRdb to 2016 to 2017). Broadly, across the study: A later analysis indicated that the 120 validation repertoires were generated on the platform also employed for the roughly 720 repertoires of the first cohort. The study was designed to test whether signatures of past pathogen exposure could be identified by cataloging public T cell receptors. A separate validation cohort of roughly 130 different subjects was used in addition to the approximately 670-subject first cohort. High-throughput TCR immunosequencing, statistical association of individual TCRs with disease status, and machine learning were combined to predict cytomegalovirus infection status.

Separate from the roughly 700-subject first cohort, the validation cohort of 90 to 150 subjects was the group to which the donors belonged. CDR1 LNHDA and CDR2 SQIVND are derived from the germline V gene (reference sequence). CDR3 length: 19 amino acids, cysteine to phenylalanine. Only CDR3 DNA is held: 57 bases, read in frame from base 1. V is cut back by 4 bases and J by 0 bases, with 12 bases in the junction unmatched. The library was built by means of the immunoSEQ multiplex PCR assay. The study's processing was this. A statistical classification framework was built to diagnose cytomegalovirus status from the catalog of TCR beta chain sequences. TCRdb retrieved this table from immuneACCESS and kept in-frame rearrangements only. Not all clones are present; in checked studies, unresolved V genes account for under half, and no reason is known for the remainder. V, J and clone size reflect that table, while D and trimming were determined from the DNA. This sample has a few hundred thousand clones in its table, and 90% of those were observed once. Jointly, the top ten make up under 0.4% of the sample.

Concerning this clone: Its recognized antigen is unknown. No base-level quality is on record; no much larger clone is a single base apart.

The investigation overall reported the following: A later analysis had no HLA typing for the validation cohort, so co-occurrence there was scored across all 120 or so repertoires. The study gave a list of under 200 TCR beta chains associated with cytomegalovirus. The authors suggested that the approach could potentially be generalized to other disease states and immunological phenotypes. Of the cluster scores, about 94% were above 0 in a later analysis, which found that TCRs clustered in the first cohort also tended to co-occur in the roughly 130 validation repertoires. Cytomegalovirus status was reported to be diagnosed by the classifier with high specificity and sensitivity in both the original and validation cohorts. Most TCR sequences were observed very rarely across donors, whereas some public TCRs were present in many individuals. In vitro tests confirmed that three of the cytomegalovirus-associated TCR beta chains recognize cytomegalovirus antigens.

The clonotype originates from a woman under 30 in good health and CMV-seronegative. Material: PBMCs. The V and J segments used are TRBV19 and TRBJ1-5; 10 bases in between match TRBD1. The CDR3 sequence is CASSTRTGGETNSNQPQHF. The bases are TGTGCCAGTAGTACACGGACAGGGGGGGAAACTAATAGCAATCAGCCCCAGCATTTT.